The clone carrying this T cell receptor beta chain was counted a single time. Its target is unknown. The PCR had 60 Vbeta and 13 Jbeta primers. Assay: immunoSEQ multiplex PCR; the TCRdb copy retains only in-frame clones and omits some. The data show over 200,000 clones, more than 85% seen once. The CDR3 covers 15 residues. CDR1 SNHLY and CDR2 FYNNEI come from the germline V gene. V trimming: 10 bases; J trimming: 5 bases; junction bases outside the gene matches: 12. The entry originates in a study of cytomegalovirus exposure and HLA in healthy donors. For the study at large: One earlier analysis, a look at roughly 170 million T cells, found fewer than 140 million unique TCR beta sequences. Study-wide results and caveats: Highest at DRB1 and lowest at HLA-C, TCR association rates differed among HLA loci in a later analysis.

Sequencing was carried out using PBMCs. This clonotype was sampled from a woman aged 18-29 years in good health and CMV-seronegative. The rearrangement links TRBV2 to TRBJ2-1, with TRBD2 identical over 9 bases. The CDR3 nucleotides are TGTGCCAAACGGAGGGGGCGGGGGGGGAACAATGAGCAGTTCTTC. Translating gives CAKRRGRGGNNEQFF. Complete variable domain (other parts from reference TRBV2 and TRBJ2-1): EPEVTQTPSHQVTQMGQEVILRCVPISNHLYFYWYRQILGQKVEFLVSFYNNEISEKSEIFDDQFSVERPDGSNFTLKIRSTKLEDSAMYFCAKRRGRGGNNEQFFGPGTRLTVL.